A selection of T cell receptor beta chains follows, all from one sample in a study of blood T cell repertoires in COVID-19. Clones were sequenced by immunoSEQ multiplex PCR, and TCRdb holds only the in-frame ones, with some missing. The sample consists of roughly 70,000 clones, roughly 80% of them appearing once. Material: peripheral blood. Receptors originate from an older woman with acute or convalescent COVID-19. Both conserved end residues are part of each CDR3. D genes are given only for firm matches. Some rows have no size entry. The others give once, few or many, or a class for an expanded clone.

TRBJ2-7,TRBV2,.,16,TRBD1,TGTGCCAGCAGTAGATGGGGGACAGGGGGCGCCCACGAGCAGTACTTC,CASSRWGTGGAHEQYF
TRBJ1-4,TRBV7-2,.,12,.,TGTGCCAGCAGCTTCAAGGGGGAAAAACTGTTTTTT,CASSFKGEKLFF
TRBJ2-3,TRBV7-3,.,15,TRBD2,TGTGCCAGCAGCCGGAGGCGGGGGGCCCCAGATACGCAGTATTTT,CASSRRRGAPDTQYF
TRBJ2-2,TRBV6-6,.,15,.,TGTGCCAGCAGGACTGGGTCTACGAACACCGGGGAGCTGTTTTTT,CASRTGSTNTGELFF
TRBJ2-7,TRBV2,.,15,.,TGTGCCAGCAGCCCCCGTCGGGGGACCTACTACGAGCAGTACTTC,CASSPRRGTYYEQYF
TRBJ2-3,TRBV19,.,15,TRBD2,TGTGCCAGTAGCCCCGGGACCAGGGAGGGAGATACGCAGTATTTT,CASSPGTREGDTQYF
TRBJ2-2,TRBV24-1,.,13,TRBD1,TGTGCCACCGGACAGGGTTCAAGCGGGGAGCTGTTTTTT,CATGQGSSGELFF
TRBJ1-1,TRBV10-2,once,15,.,TGCGCCAGCAGTCATTGGACAGAAGGGCACACTGAAGCTTTCTTT,CASSHWTEGHTEAFF
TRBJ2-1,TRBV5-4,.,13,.,TGTGCCAGCAGCTTTCCAGAGGTACGGGAGCAGTTCTTC,CASSFPEVREQFF
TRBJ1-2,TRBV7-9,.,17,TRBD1,TGTGCCAGCAGCTCCCCCCCGGGACAGGGGTTTAGCTATGGCTACACCTTC,CASSSPPGQGFSYGYTF
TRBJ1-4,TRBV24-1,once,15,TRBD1,TGTGCCACCAGTGAGTCGGGACAGGGGTCGTGGAAACTGTTTTTT,CATSESGQGSWKLFF
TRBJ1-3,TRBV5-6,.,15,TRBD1,TGTGCCAGCAGCTTTGACAGGGTAACTGGAAACACCATATATTTT,CASSFDRVTGNTIYF
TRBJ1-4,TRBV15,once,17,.,TGTGCCACCAGCAGAGATCTTGGGATCACAGGGACCGAAAAACTGTTTTTT,CATSRDLGITGTEKLFF
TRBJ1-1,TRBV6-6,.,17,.,TGTGCCAGCAGTCCTCAAATCCTTTTGGTGATAGGGGAAGGGGCTTTCTTT,CASSPQILLVIGEGAFF
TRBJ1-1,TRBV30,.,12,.,TGTGCCTGGAGTGGGGAGGAGCCTGAAGCTTTCTTT,CAWSGEEPEAFF
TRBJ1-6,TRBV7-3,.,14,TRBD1,TGTGCCAGCAGGGAAGGGACAGATAATTCACCCCTCCACTTT,CASREGTDNSPLHF
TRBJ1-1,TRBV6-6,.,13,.,TGTGCCAGCAGCAGGGCCACGAACACTGAAGCTTTCTTT,CASSRATNTEAFF
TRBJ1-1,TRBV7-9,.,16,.,TGTGCCAGCAGCTTAGGTAGTTCGGGGGTGAACACTGAAGCTTTCTTT,CASSLGSSGVNTEAFF
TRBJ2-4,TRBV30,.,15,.,TGTGCCTGGAGTAAATCAGGGGACCTAGGGGACATTCAGTACTTC,CAWSKSGDLGDIQYF
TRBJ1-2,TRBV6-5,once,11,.,TGTGCCAGCAGTCCCCCCGGGGACTACACCTTC,CASSPPGDYTF
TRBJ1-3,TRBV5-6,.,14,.,TGTGCCAGCAGCTTGGGTCAGGCAGGAAACACCATATATTTT,CASSLGQAGNTIYF
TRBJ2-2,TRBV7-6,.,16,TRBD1,TGTGCCAGCAGCAACTCAGGGGGCGCGGACACCGGGGAGCTGTTTTTT,CASSNSGGADTGELFF
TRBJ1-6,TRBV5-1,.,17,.,TGCGCCAGCAGCTTCGGGGTTCAAAGCTCCTATAATTCACCCCTCCACTTT,CASSFGVQSSYNSPLHF
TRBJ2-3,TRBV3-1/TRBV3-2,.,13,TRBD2,TGTGCCAGCAGCCGGCTAGCGGGAGATACGCAGTATTTT,CASSRLAGDTQYF
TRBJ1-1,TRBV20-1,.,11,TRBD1,TGCAGTGCTAGACTCCGACAGGGAGCTTTCTTT,CSARLRQGAFF
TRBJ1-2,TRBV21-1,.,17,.,TGTGCCAGCAGCAAAGCAATGAGACAGATTACTAACTATGGCTACACCTTC,CASSKAMRQITNYGYTF
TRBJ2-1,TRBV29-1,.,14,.,TGCAGCGTTGAAATAGGACTCTACTACAATGAGCAGTTCTTC,CSVEIGLYYNEQFF
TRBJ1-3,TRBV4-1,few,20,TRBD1,TGCGCCAGCAGCCGCTCGCTGGACCGAGGGGGCCTTAGCTCTGGAAACACCATATATTTT,CASSRSLDRGGLSSGNTIYF
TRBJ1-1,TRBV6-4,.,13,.,TGTGCCAGCAGTATCAGGGAGAACACTGAAGCTTTCTTT,CASSIRENTEAFF
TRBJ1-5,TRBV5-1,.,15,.,TGCGCCAGCAGCTTGGGGGCAGGGGGCAATCAGCCCCAGCATTTT,CASSLGAGGNQPQHF
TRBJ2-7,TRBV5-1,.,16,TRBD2,TGCGCCAGCAGCTTGGCCGGGACTAGTGCCCTCTACGAGCAGTACTTC,CASSLAGTSALYEQYF
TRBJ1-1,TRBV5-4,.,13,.,TGTGCCAGCAGCTTGTCCAGAAACACTGAAGCTTTCTTT,CASSLSRNTEAFF
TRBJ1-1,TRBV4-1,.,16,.,TGCGCCAGCAGCCAAGTGGTAAGACAGTCGAACACTGAAGCTTTCTTT,CASSQVVRQSNTEAFF
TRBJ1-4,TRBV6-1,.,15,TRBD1,TGTGCCAGCAGTGAAGAGGTAGGACAGGGGCGAAAACTGTTTTTT,CASSEEVGQGRKLFF
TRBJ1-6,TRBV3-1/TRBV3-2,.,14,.,TGTGCCAGCAGCCCTGCGGGCCACGGGACACCCCTCCACTTT,CASSPAGHGTPLHF
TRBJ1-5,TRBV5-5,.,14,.,TGTGCCAGCAGCTTGGGTCAGGGGTCTCAGCCCCAGCATTTT,CASSLGQGSQPQHF
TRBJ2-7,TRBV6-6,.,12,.,TGTGCCAGCAGCCTGACAGTCTACGAGCAGTACTTC,CASSLTVYEQYF
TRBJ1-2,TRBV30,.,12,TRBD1,TGTGCCTGGAACCGACAGGGTAACGGCTACACCTTC,CAWNRQGNGYTF
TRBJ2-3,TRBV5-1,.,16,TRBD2,TGCGCCAGCAGCTTCCAAGGACTAGCGGGCGGGGATACGCAGTATTTT,CASSFQGLAGGDTQYF
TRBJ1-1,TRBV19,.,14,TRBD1,TGTGCCAGTAGTAGAGGACAGGGCGAGTCTGAAGCTTTCTTT,CASSRGQGESEAFF
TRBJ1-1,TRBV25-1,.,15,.,TGTGCCAGCAGTACACCCAGGGCAACGAACACTGAAGCTTTCTTT,CASSTPRATNTEAFF
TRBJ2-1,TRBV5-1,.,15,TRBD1,TGCGCCAGCAGCTCGACGTCCCGGGACAGGACTGGTCAGTTCTTC,CASSSTSRDRTGQFF
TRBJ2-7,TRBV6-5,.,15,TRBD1,TGTGCCAGCAGGGGGGGACAGGGGTCCCCCTACGAGCAGTACTTC,CASRGGQGSPYEQYF
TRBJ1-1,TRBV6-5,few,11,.,TGTGCCAGTGGGGAGGTGGCTGAAGCTTTCTTT,CASGEVAEAFF
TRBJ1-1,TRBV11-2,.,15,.,TGTGCCAGCAGGCGTGTCTGGGGGCCCGTCACTGAAGCTTTCTTT,CASRRVWGPVTEAFF
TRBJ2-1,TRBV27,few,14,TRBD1,TGTGCCAGCAATCAGGGGGACTCCTACAATGAGCAGTTCTTC,CASNQGDSYNEQFF